This entry concerns a single T cell receptor (beta chain). Its target is unknown. Repertoires were generated with immunoSEQ multiplex PCR, while TCRdb's copy carries only in-frame clones and drops some. Of 45,000 to 55,000 clones in the sample, around 80% were seen once. Noted time point: week 35, safety follow-up. With topical imiquimod, each dose of the vaccine consisted of 300 ug of mutant IDH1 20-mer peptide. This sample was included in a study of a mutant IDH1 vaccine in newly diagnosed glioma. Germline V gene sequence: CDR1 SGHKS, CDR2 YYEKEE (reference sequence). The trim removed 0 bases at V and 0 bases at J, leaving 3 bases unmatched. The CDR3 loop spans 16 amino acids.

The TCR sequence derives from a man in his forties with glioma. The rearrangement joins TRBV5-5 to TRBJ1-3; 7 bases map to TRBD1. The material was PBMCs, obtained from a glioma patient whose treatment included an IDH1 peptide vaccine. The CDR3 is CASSLARQGSGNTIYF. The CDR3 region has the DNA TGTGCCAGCAGCTTGGCGAGACAGGGCTCTGGAAACACCATATATTTT.